This T cell receptor (beta chain) came from a study of shared clonotypes between healthy human individuals. The protocol was immunoSEQ multiplex PCR, while the TCRdb copy is restricted to in-frame clones and leaves out a portion. This sample has 450,000 to 500,000 clones, with 76% found just once. Per germline, CDR1 MRHNA and CDR2 SNTAGT. V dropped 6 bases and J dropped 2 bases, with 14 bases sitting between them. The length of the CDR3 is 14 residues. The specimen sequenced was PBMCs. The clonotype originates from a woman in her thirties or forties in good health. Some clones in this sample may be carry-over from other donors' samples. The rearrangement joins TRBV6-4 to TRBJ2-7, with D unresolved. The CDR3 loop is CASSLEMGPYEQYF. CDR3 coding DNA: TGTGCCAGCAGCTTAGAGATGGGTCCCTACGAGCAGTACTTC.